A selection of T cell receptor beta chains follows, all from one sample in a study of T-cell memory formation after mild COVID-19. MiXCR was run by TCRdb on the 5' RACE reads, yielding one entry per CDR3 protein. The sample lists some 210,000 distinct CDR3 sequences; 15% to 20% were seen once. The sample was PBMCs or a T cell subset sorted from them (not recorded which). These receptors were collected from an adult woman who had mild COVID-19 (a few samples of this study predate the infection). Cell type and time point are not known. Both conserved end residues are part of each CDR3. Each record gives: CDR3 length, J gene, D gene, V gene, clone size, CDR3 protein, CDR3 DNA. A D gene is named only where the DNA matches it firmly. Where a row states a size, it is once, few, many or the class of an expanded clone; other rows omit it.

15	TRBJ2-3	NA	TRBV9	NA	CASSVGIGVTDTQYF	TGTGCCAGCAGCGTAGGGATTGGGGTCACAGATACGCAGTATTTT
17	TRBJ2-1	TRBD1	TRBV4-1	NA	CASSRVPGQGSYNEQFF	TGCGCCAGCAGCCGGGTGCCGGGACAGGGCTCCTACAATGAGCAGTTCTTC
16	TRBJ1-2	TRBD1	TRBV20-1	NA	CSARDRTGLRNYGYTF	TGCAGTGCTAGAGATAGGACAGGCCTGCGTAACTATGGCTACACCTTC
14	TRBJ1-1	NA	TRBV12-3/TRBV12-4	NA	CASSFGKVSTEAFF	TGTGCCAGCAGTTTTGGGAAAGTAAGCACTGAAGCTTTCTTT
17	TRBJ2-4	TRBD2	TRBV12-3/TRBV12-4	many	CASKGTSGTGAGYIQYF	TGTGCCAGCAAGGGGACTAGCGGGACCGGCGCTGGATACATTCAGTACTTC
13	TRBJ2-7	NA	TRBV5-6	NA	CASSFLQTYEQYF	TGTGCCAGCAGCTTTTTACAGACCTACGAGCAGTACTTC
16	TRBJ2-7	NA	TRBV11-2	NA	CASSATQGGIGGEQYF	TGTGCCAGCAGCGCTACCCAGGGAGGCATCGGTGGCGAGCAGTACTTC
13	TRBJ2-3	NA	TRBV3-1	NA	CASSITDQFGQYF	TGTGCCAGCAGCATAACCGACCAGTTTGGGCAGTATTTT
18	TRBJ2-3	NA	TRBV5-4	few	CASSLPTFGTKSTDTQYF	TGTGCCAGCAGCTTGCCGACCTTTGGGACGAAGAGCACAGATACGCAGTATTTT
15	TRBJ1-2	NA	TRBV4-1	NA	CASRKGGGENYGYTF	TGCGCCAGCAGAAAGGGCGGGGGCGAGAACTATGGCTACACCTTC
15	TRBJ1-1	NA	TRBV7-2	few	CASSLIVRGSAEAFF	TGTGCCAGCAGCTTAATTGTAAGGGGGAGCGCTGAAGCTTTCTTT
16	TRBJ2-7	NA	TRBV14	NA	CASSQGPSGAAYEQYF	TGTGCCAGCAGTCAGGGGCCTAGCGGAGCCGCCTACGAGCAGTACTTC
14	TRBJ1-5	NA	TRBV18	NA	CASSPQGSNQPQHF	TGTGCCAGCTCACCACAGGGCAGCAATCAGCCCCAGCATTTT
12	TRBJ1-1	NA	TRBV7-9	NA	CASNSLDNKAFF	TGTGCCAGCAACTCCCTGGACAACAAAGCTTTCTTT
15	TRBJ2-5	TRBD2	TRBV20-1	NA	CSARPGTSVLETQYF	TGCAGTGCTAGACCCGGGACTAGCGTTCTGGAGACCCAGTACTTC
14	TRBJ2-1	TRBD1	TRBV6-4	NA	CASSDRGPNNEQFF	TGTGCCAGCAGCGACAGGGGGCCGAACAATGAGCAGTTCTTC
13	TRBJ2-1	TRBD2	TRBV2	NA	CATTLYLGGDLFF	TGTGCCACCACTCTTTATCTTGGGGGGGACCTGTTCTTC
15	TRBJ1-6	NA	TRBV5-1	NA	CASSLESSGPRTLHF	TGCGCCAGCAGCTTGGAATCCAGCGGCCCCCGGACCCTCCACTTT
14	TRBJ2-7	NA	TRBV10-3	few	CAISEAGGDYEQYF	TGTGCCATCAGTGAGGCCGGGGGTGATTACGAGCAGTACTTC
17	TRBJ1-1	TRBD1	TRBV11-2	NA	CASSSPRYRGGNTEAFF	TGTGCCAGCAGCTCCCCCCGATACAGGGGAGGGAACACTGAAGCTTTCTTT
21	TRBJ2-6	TRBD1	TRBV5-6	many	CASSFGTGGRGIFSGANVLTF	TGTGCCAGCAGCTTCGGGACAGGGGGCCGCGGGATTTTCTCTGGGGCCAACGTCCTGACTTTC
12	TRBJ2-7	NA	TRBV5-1	many	CASSSGTYEQYF	TGCGCCAGCAGTTCTGGAACCTACGAGCAGTACTTC
15	TRBJ2-7	TRBD1	TRBV19	NA	CASSFFPGQKYEQYF	TGTGCCAGTAGCTTCTTCCCGGGACAGAAATACGAGCAGTACTTC
11	TRBJ2-7	NA	TRBV20-1	NA	CSARHSYEQYF	TGCAGTGCTCGACACTCCTACGAGCAGTACTTC
14	TRBJ1-6	TRBD1	TRBV4-1	NA	CASRSGTGGSPLHF	TGCGCCAGCAGATCCGGGACAGGGGGTTCACCCCTCCACTTT
14	TRBJ1-1	NA	TRBV5-1	NA	CASRSSGLDTEAFF	TGCGCCAGCAGGTCTTCCGGGCTCGACACTGAAGCTTTCTTT
15	TRBJ2-2	NA	TRBV5-1	few	CASSFNGITTGELFF	TGCGCCAGCAGCTTTAACGGGATTACAACCGGGGAGCTGTTTTTT
15	TRBJ2-5	NA	TRBV6-6	NA	CASSYLAGLGETQYF	TGTGCCAGCAGTTACCTCGCGGGACTCGGAGAGACCCAGTACTTC
14	TRBJ2-5	NA	TRBV5-1	NA	CASSLGGALETQYF	TGCGCCAGCAGCCTGGGGGGGGCCCTGGAGACCCAGTACTTC
13	TRBJ1-2	TRBD1	TRBV29-1	few	CSVAQGTNYGYTF	TGCAGCGTAGCACAGGGGACGAACTATGGCTACACCTTC
16	TRBJ2-7	TRBD1	TRBV9	NA	CASSSPRGQFTNEQYF	TGTGCCAGCAGCTCCCCTAGGGGGCAGTTCACCAACGAGCAGTACTTC
17	TRBJ2-3	TRBD2	TRBV12-3/TRBV12-4	NA	CASSLAGGTLTGDTQYF	TGTGCCAGCAGTTTAGCGGGGGGGACCCTAACGGGAGATACGCAGTATTTT
16	TRBJ2-7	TRBD2	TRBV12-3/TRBV12-4	few	CASSPSLAGISYEQYF	TGTGCCAGCAGTCCCTCACTAGCGGGTATCTCCTACGAGCAGTACTTC
14	TRBJ1-5	NA	TRBV18	NA	CASSPSAANEPQHF	TGTGCCAGCTCACCTTCGGCAGCTAATGAGCCCCAGCATTTT
17	TRBJ2-2	NA	TRBV30	NA	CAWSVPWGLGRTGELFF	TGTGCCTGGAGTGTACCCTGGGGGTTAGGGAGGACCGGGGAGCTGTTTTTT
18	TRBJ2-1	TRBD2	TRBV7-9	few	CASSLVGLAGGSYNEQFF	TGTGCCAGCAGCTTAGTAGGCCTAGCGGGAGGCTCCTACAATGAGCAGTTCTTC
13	TRBJ1-4	NA	TRBV30	NA	CAWSDGLNEKLFF	TGTGCCTGGAGTGACGGGTTAAATGAAAAACTGTTTTTT
17	TRBJ2-1	TRBD2	TRBV6-6	many	CASSYSPTSGVYNEQFF	TGTGCCAGCAGTTACTCGCCAACTAGCGGGGTCTACAATGAGCAGTTCTTC
14	TRBJ1-2	NA	TRBV12-3/TRBV12-4	NA	CASSLYTSNYGYTF	TGTGCCAGCAGTTTATACACCTCTAACTATGGCTACACCTTC
12	TRBJ2-7	TRBD1	TRBV7-6	NA	CASSSNRGEQYF	TGTGCCAGCAGCTCCAACAGGGGGGAGCAGTACTTC
14	TRBJ2-7	NA	TRBV7-9	NA	CASSRTGPVYEQYF	TGTGCCAGCAGCCGCACCGGACCCGTCTACGAGCAGTACTTC
13	TRBJ1-5	NA	TRBV29-1	NA	CSVAPNSNQPQHF	TGCAGCGTTGCCCCCAACAGCAATCAGCCCCAGCATTTT
12	TRBJ1-1	NA	TRBV20-1	NA	CSASLQDTEAFF	TGCAGTGCTAGCCTCCAGGACACTGAAGCTTTCTTT